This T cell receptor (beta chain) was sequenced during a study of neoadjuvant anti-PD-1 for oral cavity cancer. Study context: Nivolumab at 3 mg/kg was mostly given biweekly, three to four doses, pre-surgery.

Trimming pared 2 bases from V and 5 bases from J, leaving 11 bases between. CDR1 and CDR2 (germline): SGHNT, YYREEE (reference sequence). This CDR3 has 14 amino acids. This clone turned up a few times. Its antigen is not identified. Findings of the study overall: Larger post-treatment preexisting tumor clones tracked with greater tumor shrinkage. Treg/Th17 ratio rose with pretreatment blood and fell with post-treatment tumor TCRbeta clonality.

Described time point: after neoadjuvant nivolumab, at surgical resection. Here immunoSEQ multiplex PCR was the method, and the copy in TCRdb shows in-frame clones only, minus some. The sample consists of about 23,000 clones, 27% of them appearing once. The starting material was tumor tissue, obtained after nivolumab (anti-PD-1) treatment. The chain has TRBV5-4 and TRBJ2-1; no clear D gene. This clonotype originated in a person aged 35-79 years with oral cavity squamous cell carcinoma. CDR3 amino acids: CASSLRWQNNEQFF. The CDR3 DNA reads TGTGCCAGCAGCTTAAGGTGGCAGAACAATGAGCAGTTCTTC.